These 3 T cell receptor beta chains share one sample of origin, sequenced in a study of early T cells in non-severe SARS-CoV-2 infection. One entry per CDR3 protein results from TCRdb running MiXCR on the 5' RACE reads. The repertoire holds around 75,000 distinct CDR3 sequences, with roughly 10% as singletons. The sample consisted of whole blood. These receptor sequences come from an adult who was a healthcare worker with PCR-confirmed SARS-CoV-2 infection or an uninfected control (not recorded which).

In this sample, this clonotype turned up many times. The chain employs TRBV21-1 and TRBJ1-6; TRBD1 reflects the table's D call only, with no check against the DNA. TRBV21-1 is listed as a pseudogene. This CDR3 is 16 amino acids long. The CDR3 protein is CASSKAGDRDDSPLHF. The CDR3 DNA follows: TGTGCCAGCAGCAAAGCGGGTGACAGGGACGATTCACCCCTCCACTTT.

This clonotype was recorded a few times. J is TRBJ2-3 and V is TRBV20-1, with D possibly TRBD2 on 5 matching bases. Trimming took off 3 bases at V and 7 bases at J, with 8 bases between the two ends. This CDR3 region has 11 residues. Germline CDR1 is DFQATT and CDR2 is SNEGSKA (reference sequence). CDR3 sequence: CSARDLYTQYF. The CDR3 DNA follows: TGCAGTGCTAGGGACTTGTATACGCAGTATTTT.

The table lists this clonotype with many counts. The DNA of the CDR3 is TGTGCCAGCAGCAACTGGGCAGGGCGAGAGACCCAGTACTTC. Its translation: CASSNWAGRETQYF. The V call is TRBV5-4, the J call TRBJ2-5; D is perhaps TRBD1 (5 bases). CDR1 SGHNT and CDR2 YYREEE come from the germline V gene (reference sequence). The V and J ends lost 4 bases and 4 bases respectively, with 14 bases between them. The CDR3 covers 14 residues.